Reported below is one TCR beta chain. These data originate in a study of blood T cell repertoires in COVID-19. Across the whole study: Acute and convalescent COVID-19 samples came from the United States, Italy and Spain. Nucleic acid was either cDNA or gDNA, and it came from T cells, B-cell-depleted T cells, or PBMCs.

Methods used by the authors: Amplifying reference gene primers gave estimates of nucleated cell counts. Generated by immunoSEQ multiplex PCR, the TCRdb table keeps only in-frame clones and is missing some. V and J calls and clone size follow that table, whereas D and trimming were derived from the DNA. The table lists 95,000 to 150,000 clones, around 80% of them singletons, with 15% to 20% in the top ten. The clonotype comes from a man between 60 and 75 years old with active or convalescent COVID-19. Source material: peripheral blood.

CDR3 residues: CASSKGTQVINTEAFF. CDR3 DNA: TGTGCCAGTAGTAAGGGAACACAGGTTATAAACACTGAAGCTTTCTTT. The chain links TRBV19 to TRBJ1-1, with D tentatively TRBD1 (5 bases). The V gene's germline CDR1 is LNHDA and CDR2 SQIVND (reference sequence). Trimming removed 4 bases at V and 2 bases at J, with 17 bases between. The CDR3 is 16 amino acids.